This T cell receptor beta chain stems from a study of T cell changes during pregnancy in multiple sclerosis. The V and J ends lost 5 bases and 7 bases, in that order; junction bases with no gene match: 5. CDR1 and CDR2 (germline): SGHTA, FQGNSA. The CDR3 runs to 15 residues. Generated by immunoSEQ multiplex PCR, the TCRdb table keeps only in-frame clones and is missing some. The sample shows 12,000 or so clones, roughly 82% of them seen only once. This sequence joins TRBV7-2 and TRBJ2-1; 13 bases are shared with TRBD2. This sample comprised CD8+ T cells from peripheral blood mononuclear cells, obtained after pregnancy. The receptor comes from a female donor in good health, enrolled as a control in a pregnancy study. CDR3 protein: CASSIRTSGSNEQFF. CDR3 coding DNA: TGTGCCAGCAGCATAAGGACTAGCGGGAGTAATGAGCAGTTCTTC.